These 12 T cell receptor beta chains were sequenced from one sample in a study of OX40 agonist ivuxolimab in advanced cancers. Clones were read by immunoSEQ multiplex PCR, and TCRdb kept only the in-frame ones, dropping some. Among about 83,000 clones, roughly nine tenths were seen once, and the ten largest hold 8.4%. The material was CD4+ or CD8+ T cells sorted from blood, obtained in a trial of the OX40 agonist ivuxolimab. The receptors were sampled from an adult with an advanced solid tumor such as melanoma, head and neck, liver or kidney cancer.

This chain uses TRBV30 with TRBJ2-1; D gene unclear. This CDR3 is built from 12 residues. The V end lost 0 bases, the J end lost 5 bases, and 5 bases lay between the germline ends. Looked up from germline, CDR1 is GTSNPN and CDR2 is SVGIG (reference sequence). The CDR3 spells CAWSVVNNEQFF. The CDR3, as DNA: TGTGCCTGGAGTGTTGTGAACAATGAGCAGTTCTTC. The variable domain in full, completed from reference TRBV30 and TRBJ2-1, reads SQTIHQWPATLVQPVGSPLSLECTVEGTSNPNLYWYRQAAGRGLQLLFYSVGIGQISSEVPQNLSASRPQDRQFILSSKKLLLSDSGFYLCAWSVVNNEQFFGPGTRLTVL.

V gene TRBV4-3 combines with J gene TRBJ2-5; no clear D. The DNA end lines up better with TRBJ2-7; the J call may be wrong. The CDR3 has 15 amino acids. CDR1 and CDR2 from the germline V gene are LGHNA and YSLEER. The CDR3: CASSQDPTVHYEQYF. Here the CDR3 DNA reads TGCGCCAGCAGCCAAGACCCGACTGTTCACTACGAGCAGTACTTC.

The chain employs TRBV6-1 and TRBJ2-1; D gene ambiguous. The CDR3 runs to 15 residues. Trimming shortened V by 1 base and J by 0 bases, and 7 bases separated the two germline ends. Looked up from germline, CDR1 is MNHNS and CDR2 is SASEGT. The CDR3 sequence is CASSEVSDSYNEQFF. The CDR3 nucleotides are TGTGCCAGCAGTGAAGTGAGCGACTCCTACAATGAGCAGTTCTTC.

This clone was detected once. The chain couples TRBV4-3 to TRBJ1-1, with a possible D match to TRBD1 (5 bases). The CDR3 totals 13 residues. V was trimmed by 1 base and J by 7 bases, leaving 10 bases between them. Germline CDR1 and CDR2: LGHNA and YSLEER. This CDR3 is CASSQGSGREAFF. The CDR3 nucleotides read TGCGCCAGCAGCCAAGGGTCAGGGCGTGAAGCTTTCTTT.

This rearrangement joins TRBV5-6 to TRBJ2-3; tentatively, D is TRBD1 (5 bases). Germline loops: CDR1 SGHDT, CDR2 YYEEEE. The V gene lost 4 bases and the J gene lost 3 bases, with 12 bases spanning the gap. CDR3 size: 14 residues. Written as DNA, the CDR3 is TGTGCCAGCAGCCCAGTTGGGGCAACAGATACGCAGTATTTT. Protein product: CASSPVGATDTQYF.

This chain's CDR3 is CASSSTDTQYF. CDR3 nucleotides: TGTGCCAGCAGCAGCACAGATACGCAGTATTTT. V and J are TRBV6-6 and TRBJ2-3; D is unresolved. Germline CDR1 MNHNY, CDR2 SVGAGI (reference sequence). V was trimmed by 6 bases and J by 0 bases, leaving 1 base between them. The CDR3 is made up of 11 amino acids.

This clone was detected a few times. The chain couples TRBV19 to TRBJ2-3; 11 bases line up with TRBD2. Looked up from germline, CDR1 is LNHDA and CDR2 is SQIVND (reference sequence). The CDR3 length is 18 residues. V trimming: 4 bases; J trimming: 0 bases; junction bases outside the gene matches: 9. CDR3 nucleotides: TGTGCCAGTAGTACAGGCCCGACTAGCGGGGTTAGCACAGATACGCAGTATTTT. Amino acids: CASSTGPTSGVSTDTQYF.

CDR3 nucleotides: TGTGCCAGCAGTCGGACAGGGGATAGCGATGAGCAGTTCTTC. Amino acids: CASSRTGDSDEQFF. The chain employs TRBV28 and TRBJ2-1; 9 bases are a match to TRBD1. The CDR3 loop spans 14 amino acids. Losses at the gene ends were 5 bases for V and 8 bases for J; bases not matched to a gene: 7. Per the germline V gene, CDR1 is MDHEN and CDR2 is SYDVKM.

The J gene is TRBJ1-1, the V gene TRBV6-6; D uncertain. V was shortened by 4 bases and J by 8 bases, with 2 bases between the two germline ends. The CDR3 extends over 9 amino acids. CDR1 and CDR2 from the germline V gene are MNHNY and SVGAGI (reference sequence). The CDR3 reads CASSFEAFF. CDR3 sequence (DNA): TGTGCCAGCAGTTTCGAAGCTTTCTTT.

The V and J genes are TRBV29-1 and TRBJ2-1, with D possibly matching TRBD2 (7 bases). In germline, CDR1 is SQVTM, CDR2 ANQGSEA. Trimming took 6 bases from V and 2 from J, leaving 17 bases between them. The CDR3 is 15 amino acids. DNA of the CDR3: TGCAGCGTACGCGGGGGCCGCCCTCCCTACAATGAGCAGTTCTTC. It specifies CSVRGGRPPYNEQFF.

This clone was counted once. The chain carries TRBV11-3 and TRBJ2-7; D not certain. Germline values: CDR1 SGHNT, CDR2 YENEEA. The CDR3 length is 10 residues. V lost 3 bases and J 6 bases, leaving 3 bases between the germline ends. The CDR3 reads CASSFPEQYF. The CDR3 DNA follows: TGTGCCAGCAGCTTTCCCGAGCAGTACTTC.

The DNA of the CDR3 is TGTGCCAGCAGTTACTCGGGGACGCACACTGAAGCTTTCTTT. This translates into CASSYSGTHTEAFF. This rearrangement joins TRBV6-5 to TRBJ1-1, with a tentative D call TRBD1 (5 bases). This CDR3 is built from 14 residues. Trimming removed 0 bases at V and 3 bases at J, with 8 bases between. Germline V gene sequence: CDR1 MNHEY, CDR2 SVGAGI.